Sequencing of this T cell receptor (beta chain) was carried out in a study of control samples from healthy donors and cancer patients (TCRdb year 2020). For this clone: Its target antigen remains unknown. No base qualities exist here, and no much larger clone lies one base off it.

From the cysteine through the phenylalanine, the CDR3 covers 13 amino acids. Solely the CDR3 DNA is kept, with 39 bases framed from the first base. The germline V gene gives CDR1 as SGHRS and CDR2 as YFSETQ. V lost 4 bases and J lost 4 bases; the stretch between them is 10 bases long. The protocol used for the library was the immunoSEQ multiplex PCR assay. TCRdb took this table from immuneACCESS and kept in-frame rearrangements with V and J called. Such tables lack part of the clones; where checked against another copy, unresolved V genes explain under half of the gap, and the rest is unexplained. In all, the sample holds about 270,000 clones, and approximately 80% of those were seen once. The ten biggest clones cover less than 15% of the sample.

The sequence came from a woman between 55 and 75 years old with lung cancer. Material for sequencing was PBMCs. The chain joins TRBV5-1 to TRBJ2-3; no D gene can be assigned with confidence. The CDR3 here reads CASSPPNADTQYF. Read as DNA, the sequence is TGCGCCAGCAGCCCCCCCAACGCAGATACGCAGTATTTT. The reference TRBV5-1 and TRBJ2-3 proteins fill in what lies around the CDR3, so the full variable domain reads KAGVTQTPRYLIKTRGQQVTLSCSPISGHRSVSWYQQTPGQGLQFLFEYFSETQRNKGNFPGRFSGRQFSNSRSEMNVSTLELGDSALYLCASSPPNADTQYFGPGTRLTVL.